This T cell receptor (beta chain) was sequenced in a study of T cell changes during pregnancy in multiple sclerosis. Using immunoSEQ multiplex PCR, the repertoire was profiled, and TCRdb retains in-frame clones only, with some absent. The table lists under 110,000 clones, 85% to 95% of them singletons. CDR1 is MNHEY, CDR2 SMNVEV, per germline (reference sequence). Trimming took off 8 bases at V and 4 bases at J, with 14 bases between the two ends. The CDR3 covers 13 residues. The input for sequencing was peripheral blood, taken after pregnancy. This chain joins TRBV27 and TRBJ1-2; D perhaps matches TRBD1 (6 bases). The receptor was derived from a female donor with multiple sclerosis, enrolled in a pregnancy study. The CDR3 coding sequence is TGTGCCAGCGGAGCAGGGGTGGGCTATGGCTACACCTTC. Translating it yields CASGAGVGYGYTF.